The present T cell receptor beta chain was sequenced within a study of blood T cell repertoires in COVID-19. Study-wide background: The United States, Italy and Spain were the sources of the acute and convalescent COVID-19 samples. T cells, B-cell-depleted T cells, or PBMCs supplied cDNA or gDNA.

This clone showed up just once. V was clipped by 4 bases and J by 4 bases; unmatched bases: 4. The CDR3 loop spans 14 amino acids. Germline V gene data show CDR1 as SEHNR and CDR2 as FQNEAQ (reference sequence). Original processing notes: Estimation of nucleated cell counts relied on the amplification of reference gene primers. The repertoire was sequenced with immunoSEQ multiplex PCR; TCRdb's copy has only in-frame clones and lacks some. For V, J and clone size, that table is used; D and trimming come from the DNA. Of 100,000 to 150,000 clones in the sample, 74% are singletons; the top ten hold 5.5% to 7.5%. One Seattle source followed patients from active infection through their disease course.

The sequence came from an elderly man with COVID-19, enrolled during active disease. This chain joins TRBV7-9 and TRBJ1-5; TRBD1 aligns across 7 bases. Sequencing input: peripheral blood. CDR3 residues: CASSSDRVNQPQHF. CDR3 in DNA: TGTGCCAGCAGCTCAGACAGGGTAAATCAGCCCCAGCATTTT.